The 14 T cell receptor beta chains below all came from one sample that was sequenced in a study of shared clonotypes between healthy human individuals. Measured with immunoSEQ multiplex PCR; TCRdb has only the in-frame clones, and not every one. The sample consists of about 2,500,000 clones, more than 80% of them appearing once. The sample taken for sequencing was naive CD4+ T cells sorted from blood. Subset denoted: CD45RA+ positively selected. The source of these receptors is a man aged 18 to 29 in good health.

The chain joins TRBV19 to TRBJ2-3; TRBD2 matches 16 bases. The trim removed 7 bases at V and 3 bases at J, leaving 10 bases unmatched. CDR3 length: 18 amino acids. Per germline, CDR1 LNHDA and CDR2 SQIVND (reference sequence). The CDR3 DNA sequence: TGTGCCAGTATCCCACCCGCGGGACTAGCGGGAGGGACAGATACGCAGTATTTT. As protein: CASIPPAGLAGGTDTQYF.

The chain employs TRBV30 and TRBJ2-7, with D possibly TRBD2 on 6 matching bases. This CDR3 comprises 15 residues. V was trimmed by 3 bases and J by 1 base, leaving 16 bases between them. CDR1 and CDR2 from the germline V gene are GTSNPN and SVGIG (reference sequence). CDR3: CAWSGGKGRSYEQYF. CDR3 bases: TGTGCCTGGAGCGGGGGTAAGGGTAGGTCCTACGAGCAGTACTTC.

This chain uses TRBV18 with TRBJ2-7; tentatively, D is TRBD1 or TRBD2 (5 bases each). Trimming took 3 bases from V and 6 from J, leaving 18 bases between them. The CDR3 loop spans 15 amino acids. Germline V lookup: CDR1 KGHSH, CDR2 LQKENI. Here the CDR3 DNA reads TGTGCCAGCTCACCGGTTTGGGACGCGGTTAGCGAGCAGTACTTC. Translation: CASSPVWDAVSEQYF.

Comment on this clone: Other DNA sequences in the sample encode the same CDR3. The V gene is TRBV5-1, the J gene TRBJ2-5; TRBD2 matches 7 bases. CDR1 and CDR2 from the germline V gene are SGHRS and YFSETQ. V shed 2 bases and J 4 bases; nucleotides not matched to a gene: 5. This CDR3 region has 14 residues. The CDR3 nucleotides read TGCGCCAGCAGCTTCGGCGGGAGCGGAGAGACCCAGTACTTC. Protein: CASSFGGSGETQYF.

The J gene is TRBJ1-4, the V gene TRBV11-2; D remains ambiguous. This CDR3 contains 16 residues. V gave up 3 bases and J gave up 8 bases, with 19 bases separating them. Germline values: CDR1 SGHAT, CDR2 FQNNGV. CDR3 loop: CASSFSMTPLGEKLFF. CDR3 bases: TGTGCCAGCAGCTTTTCAATGACACCTTTAGGAGAAAAACTGTTTTTT. Complete variable domain (other parts from reference TRBV11-2 and TRBJ1-4): EAGVAQSPRYKIIEKRQSVAFWCNPISGHATLYWYQQILGQGPKLLIQFQNNGVVDDSQLPKDRFSAERLKGVDSTLKIQPAKLEDSAVYLCASSFSMTPLGEKLFFGSGTQLSVL.

V usage is TRBV23-1 and J usage is TRBJ2-4, with no clear D. TRBV23-1 carries the ORF label, with uncertain function. V was pared by 3 bases and J by 1 base, with 4 bases between. The CDR3 totals 13 residues. Here the CDR3 reads CASSQGAKNIQYF. CDR3 nucleotide sequence: TGCGCCAGCAGTCAGGGCGCCAAAAACATTCAGTACTTC.

Comments on this clone: Other DNA sequences within the sample encode an identical CDR3. The CDR3 spells CASSLNRYNEQFF. The CDR3, as DNA: TGTGCCAGCAGCCTGAACAGGTACAATGAGCAGTTCTTC. The chain has TRBV13 and TRBJ2-1; TRBD1 is a possible D gene (5 bases). The CDR3 contains 13 residues. Between the trimmed V and J ends, which lost 5 bases and 4 bases, there was a span of 9 bases. Germline CDR1 and CDR2: PRHDT and FYEKMQ (reference sequence).

This chain links TRBV5-1 with TRBJ2-7, with 9 bases lining up with TRBD1. The germline V gene encodes CDR1 SGHRS and CDR2 YFSETQ. The CDR3 runs to 15 residues. The V segment lost 0 bases and the J segment 3 bases; nucleotides outside the gene matches: 4. The DNA of the CDR3 is TGCGCCAGCAGCTTGGTACAGGGGGCACTCTACGAGCAGTACTTC. Its protein product is CASSLVQGALYEQYF.

The chain is built from TRBV27 and TRBJ2-7, with 8 bases identical to TRBD2. V shed 5 bases, J shed 0 bases, and the junction held 9 bases outside the gene matches. CDR3 length: 16 residues. The germline V gene encodes CDR1 MNHEY and CDR2 SMNVEV (reference sequence). The CDR3 DNA sequence: TGTGCCAGCAGTCCCTTACTAGCGGAGAGCTCCTACGAGCAGTACTTC. Residues: CASSPLLAESSYEQYF.

The chain carries TRBV5-1 and TRBJ1-2; 8 positions agree with TRBD1. The CDR3 contains 15 residues. Germline CDR1 SGHRS, CDR2 YFSETQ. V shed 5 bases and J 0 bases; nucleotides not matched to a gene: 6. The CDR3 region has the DNA TGCGCCAGCAGGGGAACAGGGGGAGCTAACTATGGCTACACCTTC. It yields the protein CASRGTGGANYGYTF.

V gene TRBV28 combines with J gene TRBJ1-4; the D is unclear. The CDR3 is made up of 15 amino acids. Deletions cut 3 bases from V and 2 bases from J, with 10 bases between. Germline V gene data show CDR1 as MDHEN and CDR2 as SYDVKM. CDR3 DNA sequence: TGTGCCAGCAGTTTGATTGGGGTCACTAATGAAAAACTGTTTTTT. Translated, it gives CASSLIGVTNEKLFF.

The chain links TRBV10-3 to TRBJ1-1, with D possibly being TRBD1 (5 bases). CDR1 is ENHRY, CDR2 SYGVKD, per germline. The CDR3 contains 14 residues. The V gene lost 3 bases and the J gene lost 0 bases, with 8 bases spanning the gap. CDR3 amino acids: CAISDPTVNTEAFF. CDR3 DNA sequence: TGTGCCATCAGTGACCCGACAGTGAACACTGAAGCTTTCTTT.

This clone was recorded a few times. This chain links TRBV2 with TRBJ1-1; D may be TRBD1 (5 bases). The length of the CDR3 is 13 residues. Per the germline V gene, CDR1 is SNHLY and CDR2 is FYNNEI. The V end lost 3 bases, the J end lost 4 bases, and 9 bases lay between the germline ends. The CDR3 region is CASSDEGLTEAFF. CDR3 coding DNA: TGTGCCAGCAGTGATGAGGGGCTCACTGAAGCTTTCTTT.

The V call is TRBV10-2, the J call TRBJ2-3; a possible D gene is TRBD2 (6 bases). Germline V gene sequence: CDR1 WSHSY, CDR2 SAAADI. V was shortened by 3 bases and J by 6 bases, with 22 bases between the two germline ends. The CDR3 runs to 17 residues. CDR3 DNA: TGCGCCAGCAGTGACCCGGCGGGGAGCGGAGAGGTGGATACGCAGTATTTT. Amino acids: CASSDPAGSGEVDTQYF.